The 14 T cell receptor beta chains below come from one sample, sequenced in a study of CD8+ T cells in alopecia areata. Treatment noted: oral pan-JAK inhibitor, 5-10 mg twice daily. TCR sequencing used cDNA made by reverse transcription of extracted RNA. Assay: immunoSEQ multiplex PCR; the TCRdb copy retains only in-frame clones and omits some. The data show around 150,000 clones, around three fifths seen once. This specimen was CD4+ T cells sorted from blood, taken at week 24, from a patient treated with tofacitinib. Receptors were obtained from a human donor with alopecia areata.

The chain links TRBV9 to TRBJ1-6; no firm D call. CDR1 is SGDLS, CDR2 YYNGEE, per germline. Between the trimmed V and J ends, which lost 0 bases and 4 bases, there was a span of 20 bases. The CDR3 spans 19 residues. CDR3 nucleotides: TGTGCCAGCAGCGTAGGTGGGCGACCCTCCCTGCGGTATAATTCACCCCTCCACTTT. It translates to CASSVGGRPSLRYNSPLHF.

The gene calls are TRBV5-1 and TRBJ1-6; the D is unclear. This CDR3 is 13 amino acids long. The V gene lost 2 bases and the J gene lost 7 bases, with 7 bases spanning the gap. In germline, CDR1 is SGHRS, CDR2 YFSETQ. The CDR3 protein is CASSFPANSPLHF. The CDR3 bases are TGCGCCAGCAGCTTCCCAGCCAATTCACCCCTCCACTTT.

Here the CDR3 DNA reads TGTGCCAGCACTCAGGTTTCAGGGGTCACTGAAGCTTTCTTT. This codes for CASTQVSGVTEAFF. J is TRBJ1-1 and V is TRBV6-6; weak D call: TRBD1 (6 bases). V was clipped by 7 bases and J by 4 bases, with 16 bases between them. The CDR3 loop spans 14 amino acids. The germline CDR1 and CDR2 sequences are MNHNY and SVGAGI (reference sequence).

Only a few counts were recorded for this clone. This chain joins TRBV14 and TRBJ1-2, with a weak D call TRBD1 (5 bases). This CDR3 spans 13 amino acids. V lost 5 bases, J lost 7 bases, and 14 bases lay in between. Per the germline V gene, CDR1 is SGHDN and CDR2 is FVKESK. CDR3 protein: CASSKERDAGYTF. The CDR3, as DNA: TGTGCCAGCAGCAAGGAGCGGGACGCTGGCTACACCTTC.

As DNA, the CDR3 is TGTGCCTGGAGCAACCAAGAGACCCAGTACTTC. It codes for CAWSNQETQYF. This rearrangement joins TRBV30 to TRBJ2-5, with no clear D. The CDR3 spans 11 residues. V was cut by 3 bases and J by 0 bases, with 2 bases left in between. The germline V gene has CDR1 GTSNPN and CDR2 SVGIG (reference sequence). The full variable domain, rest sourced from reference TRBV30 and TRBJ2-5, is SQTIHQWPATLVQPVGSPLSLECTVEGTSNPNLYWYRQAAGRGLQLLFYSVGIGQISSEVPQNLSASRPQDRQFILSSKKLLLSDSGFYLCAWSNQETQYFGPGTRLLVL.

Here the CDR3 DNA reads TGCGCCAGCAGTACTAGCAAGCAAGAGACCCAGTACTTC. Translated: CASSTSKQETQYF. The rearrangement links TRBV5-1 to TRBJ2-5; D might be TRBD2 (6 bases). The germline gives CDR1 SGHRS, CDR2 YFSETQ. Between the trimmed V and J ends, which lost 5 bases and 2 bases, there was a span of 10 bases. The CDR3 is 13 amino acids.

This clone appeared a few times. The chain carries TRBV11-3 and TRBJ2-2, with D unclear. Trimming pared 6 bases from V and 6 bases from J, leaving 8 bases between. CDR1 is SGHNT and CDR2 is YENEEA in the germline V gene. The CDR3 loop spans 12 amino acids. The CDR3 is CASSRQAGELFF. In DNA form, the CDR3 reads TGTGCCAGCAGTCGACAAGCCGGGGAGCTGTTTTTT.

A single count supports this clone. The chain links TRBV15 to TRBJ2-5; D possibly corresponds to TRBD2 (5 bases). The V end was cut by 1 base, the J end by 4 bases, with 10 bases between. Germline CDR1 is LNHNV and CDR2 is YYDKDF (reference sequence). The CDR3 spans 14 residues. The CDR3 DNA reads as TGTGCCACCAGCAGAGGGAGGAAGGGAGAGACCCAGTACTTC. This encodes CATSRGRKGETQYF.

The chain links TRBV29-1 to TRBJ2-3; weak D call: TRBD2 (7 bases). This CDR3 has 13 amino acids. V was cut by 3 bases and J by 6 bases, with 13 bases left in between. Looked up from germline, CDR1 is SQVTM and CDR2 is ANQGSEA. CDR3 in amino acids: CSVDGGARDTQYF. DNA for the CDR3: TGCAGCGTTGATGGGGGGGCGCGGGATACGCAGTATTTT.

CDR3 loop: CSGWTAQETQYF. The CDR3 DNA is TGCAGCGGCTGGACAGCCCAAGAGACCCAGTACTTC. The chain joins TRBV29-1 to TRBJ2-5; D possibly corresponds to TRBD1 (6 bases). In germline, CDR1 is SQVTM, CDR2 ANQGSEA. V was pared by 7 bases and J by 1 base, with 10 bases between. CDR3 length: 12 residues.

The genes are TRBV30 and TRBJ1-2, with unresolved D. The CDR3 has 11 amino acids. Germline CDR1 GTSNPN, CDR2 SVGIG (reference sequence). V dropped 1 base and J dropped 5 bases, with 5 bases sitting between them. Here the CDR3 DNA reads TGTGCCTGGAGTGGGAAGTATGGCTACACCTTC. Amino acids: CAWSGKYGYTF. Full variable domain (missing parts from reference TRBV30 and TRBJ1-2): SQTIHQWPATLVQPVGSPLSLECTVEGTSNPNLYWYRQAAGRGLQLLFYSVGIGQISSEVPQNLSASRPQDRQFILSSKKLLLSDSGFYLCAWSGKYGYTFGSGTRLTVV.

Here the CDR3 DNA reads TGTGCCAGCAGCTCCCCCGGGGGTGTTGGAAACACCATATATTTT. The encoded protein is CASSSPGGVGNTIYF. The rearrangement uses TRBV7-2 and TRBJ1-3; TRBD1 might be the D (5 bases). This CDR3 region has 15 residues. Trimming removed 4 bases from V and 3 bases from J, with 13 bases in between. CDR1 SGHTA and CDR2 FQGNSA come from the germline V gene.

This clone was seen a handful of times. The chain has TRBV28 and TRBJ2-7; D possibly matches TRBD1 or TRBD2 (7 bases each). V lost 3 bases and J 3 bases, leaving 18 bases between the germline ends. From germline, CDR1 is MDHEN and CDR2 SYDVKM. This CDR3 has 16 residues. The CDR3 DNA follows: TGTGCCAGCAGTTTGGCGGGAGACAGGGTTCGCTACGAGCAGTACTTC. As protein: CASSLAGDRVRYEQYF.

The chain carries TRBV5-1 and TRBJ2-5; D perhaps matches TRBD1 (6 bases). With 4 bases removed from V and 0 bases from J, the gap between germline ends came to 10 bases. The CDR3 consists of 14 residues. Germline V gene data show CDR1 as SGHRS and CDR2 as YFSETQ. CDR3 sequence reads: CASSMDSYQETQYF. CDR3 nucleotides: TGCGCCAGCAGCATGGACAGCTACCAAGAGACCCAGTACTTC.